The sequence of this TCR beta chain was determined in a study of early T cells in non-severe SARS-CoV-2 infection. Sample share makes this clonotype medium-sized. Its specificity is unknown. MiXCR was run by TCRdb on the 5' RACE reads, yielding one entry per CDR3 protein. The data hold around 28,000 distinct CDR3 sequences, with 5% to 6% observed a single time. This CDR3 has 15 amino acids. Trimming removed 0 bases from V and 7 bases from J, with 16 bases in between. CDR1 SQVTM and CDR2 ANQGSEA come from the germline V gene. Study conclusions and caveats: Reliance on VDJdb matching favored anti-spike CD8 responses; private and CD4 specificities were missed.

The specimen sequenced was whole blood. The clonotype originates from an adult who was a healthcare worker with PCR-confirmed SARS-CoV-2 infection or an uninfected control (not recorded which). The V call is TRBV29-1, the J call TRBJ2-1; D is unresolved. The DNA for the CDR3 is TGCAGCGTTGAAGAGGCGGCGGCCCTAGGGAATGAGCAGTTCTTC. It specifies CSVEEAAALGNEQFF.